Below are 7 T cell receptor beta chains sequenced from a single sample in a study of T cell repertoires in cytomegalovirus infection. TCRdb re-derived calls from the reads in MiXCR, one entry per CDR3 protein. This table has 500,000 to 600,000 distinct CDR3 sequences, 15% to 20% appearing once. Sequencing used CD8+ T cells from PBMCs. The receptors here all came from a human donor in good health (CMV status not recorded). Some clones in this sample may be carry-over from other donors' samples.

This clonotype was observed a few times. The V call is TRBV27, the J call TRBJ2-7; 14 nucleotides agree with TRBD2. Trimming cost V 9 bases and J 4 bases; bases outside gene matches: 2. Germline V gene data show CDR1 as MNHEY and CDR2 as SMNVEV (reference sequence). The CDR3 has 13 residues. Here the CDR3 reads CASRTSGRYEQYF. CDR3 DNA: TGTGCCAGTCGGACTAGCGGGAGGTACGAGCAGTACTTC.

CDR3 residues: CASSLSYSGTEAFF. In DNA, the CDR3 is TGTGCCAGCAGTTTATCGTACAGCGGGACTGAAGCTTTCTTT. V is TRBV28 and J is TRBJ1-1, with unresolved D. Germline V lookup: CDR1 MDHEN, CDR2 SYDVKM. V shed 1 base and J shed 5 bases, with 11 bases lying between them. The CDR3 is made up of 14 amino acids. Filled out from reference TRBV28 and TRBJ1-1, the complete variable domain reads DVKVTQSSRYLVKRTGEKVFLECVQDMDHENMFWYRQDPGLGLRLIYFSYDVKMKEKGDIPEGYSVSREKKERFSLILESASTNQTSMYLCASSLSYSGTEAFFGQGTRLTVV.

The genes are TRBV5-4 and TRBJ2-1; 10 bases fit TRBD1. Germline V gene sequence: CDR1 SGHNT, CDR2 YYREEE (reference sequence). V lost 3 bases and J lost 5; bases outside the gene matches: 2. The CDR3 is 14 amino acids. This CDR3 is CASSWDRGDNEQFF. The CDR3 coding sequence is TGTGCCAGCAGCTGGGACAGGGGTGACAATGAGCAGTTCTTC.

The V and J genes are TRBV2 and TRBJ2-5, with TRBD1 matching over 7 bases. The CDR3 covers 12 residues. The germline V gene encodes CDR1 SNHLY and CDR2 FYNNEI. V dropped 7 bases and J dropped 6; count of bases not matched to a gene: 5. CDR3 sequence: CASTDRVQTQYF. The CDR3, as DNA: TGTGCCAGCACAGACAGGGTGCAGACCCAGTACTTC.

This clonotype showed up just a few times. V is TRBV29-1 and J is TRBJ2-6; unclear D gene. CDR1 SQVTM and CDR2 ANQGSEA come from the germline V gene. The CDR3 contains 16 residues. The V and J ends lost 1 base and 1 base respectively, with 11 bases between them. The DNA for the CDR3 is TGCAGCGTTGAAGGTCGGTTAAAGTCTGGGGCCAACGTCCTGACTTTC. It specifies CSVEGRLKSGANVLTF.

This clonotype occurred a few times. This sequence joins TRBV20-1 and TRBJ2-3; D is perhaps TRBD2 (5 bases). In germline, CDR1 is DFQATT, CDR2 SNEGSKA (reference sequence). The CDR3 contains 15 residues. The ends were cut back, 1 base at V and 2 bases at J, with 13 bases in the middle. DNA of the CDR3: TGCAGTGCTAGAGTTAGCGCCCTGGTCACAGATACGCAGTATTTT. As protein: CSARVSALVTDTQYF.

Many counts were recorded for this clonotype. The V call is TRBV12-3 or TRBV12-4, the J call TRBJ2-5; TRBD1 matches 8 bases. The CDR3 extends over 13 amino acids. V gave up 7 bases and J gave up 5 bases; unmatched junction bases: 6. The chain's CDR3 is CASTPWTGETQYF. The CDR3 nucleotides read TGTGCCAGCACCCCTTGGACAGGGGAGACCCAGTACTTC.